The T cell receptor (beta chain) described here comes from a study of CD8 T cells in ankylosing spondylitis. TCR beta libraries were made by quantitative 5'-RACE with molecular barcodes. TCRdb re-analysed the 5' RACE reads in MiXCR, keeping a single row per CDR3 protein. This table has a few hundred thousand distinct CDR3 sequences, less than 25% appearing once. Germline V CDR1 and CDR2: MNHNS, SASEGT. The CDR3 is 14 amino acids. The ends lost 5 bases at V and 4 bases at J; junction bases unmatched: 6. The chain uses TRBV6-1 and TRBJ2-5, with 8 bases identical to TRBD2. The receptor's source is a female donor with ankylosing spondylitis or in good health (not recorded which). The specimen sequenced was blood, either unsorted or a sorted T cell fraction (not recorded which). In DNA form, the CDR3 reads TGTGCCAGCAGTCGACTAGCGAGCCGAGAGACCCAGTACTTC. It translates to CASSRLASRETQYF.